The source of this TCR beta chain is a study of shared clonotypes between healthy human individuals. Broader study findings: Rarefaction curves obtained for sorted subsets showed sequencing incomplete despite large depth.

This CDR3 is built from 13 residues. Germline-derived CDR1 and CDR2 are GTSNPN and SVGIG (reference sequence). V was shortened by 3 bases and J by 3 bases, with 11 bases between the two germline ends. Points on this clone: Its antigen is unknown.

Several immunoSEQ plates received, in even portions, the genomic DNA of each subset. Original analysis: ImmunoSEQ output held junction-only sequences without quality scores, so filtering differed. The assay was immunoSEQ multiplex PCR, and TCRdb's table has in-frame clones only and misses some. V, J and clone size derive from that table, while D and trimming were established from the DNA sequence. The repertoire includes 1.6 million or so clones, 96% of them detected once, and 0.95% to 1.5% sits in the top ten. This sequence was found in a man aged 30 to 45 in good health. The sequencing input was naive CD4+ T cells sorted from blood. Documented subset: CD45RA+ positively selected. J is TRBJ2-5 and V is TRBV30, with D possibly TRBD1 on 7 matching bases. CDR3 bases: TGTGCCTGGAGCCCAGGGGGGAAAGAGACCCAGTACTTC. Its protein is CAWSPGGKETQYF.